The source of this TCR beta chain is a study of post-analysis software for immune sequencing data. Study-level points and caveats: With TRBV5-6, TRBV5-1 and TRBV20-1 included, about five TRBV segments were more frequent in patients than in controls.

Looked up from germline, CDR1 is DFQATT and CDR2 is SNEGSKA (reference sequence). Trimming stripped 6 bases from V and 3 bases from J, with 20 bases between. The CDR3 covers 15 residues. This clonotype came up a few times. Its target is unknown. Researchers reported that TCR beta cDNA libraries carried unique molecular identifiers. TCRdb processed the PCR reads anew with MiXCR; each CDR3 protein has one entry. The data hold hundreds of thousands of distinct CDR3 sequences, with around 40% observed a single time. The J gene is TRBJ1-2, the V gene TRBV20-1, with D perhaps TRBD1 (6 bases). The sequence was collected from a girl aged 10 to 17 with multiple sclerosis. Sequenced: blood. DNA for the CDR3: TGCAGTGCCCCCCGAGGGGGGGCTTTGTACTATGGCTACACCTTC. Protein sequence: CSAPRGGALYYGYTF.